This passage covers 22 T cell receptor beta chains from one sample sequenced in a study of blood T cell repertoires in COVID-19. Sequenced by immunoSEQ multiplex PCR; TCRdb stores in-frame clones only, minus some. The sample records 100,000 to 150,000 clones, about 85% being singletons. Sequencing was done on a sample of peripheral blood. Receptor source: a man at least 80 years old with active or convalescent COVID-19.

This sequence joins TRBV2 and TRBJ1-2; 7 bases align to TRBD1. CDR3 length equals 16 residues. Germline V CDR1 and CDR2: SNHLY, FYNNEI. Trimming at V came to 0 bases and at J to 8 bases, leaving 12 bases not matched to a gene. CDR3 sequence (DNA): TGTGCCAGCAGTGAAGCTGCGGACAGGATCTTAGGGGGCTACACCTTC. It is translated as CASSEAADRILGGYTF. The full variable domain, its missing parts supplied by reference TRBV2 and TRBJ1-2, is EPEVTQTPSHQVTQMGQEVILRCVPISNHLYFYWYRQILGQKVEFLVSFYNNEISEKSEIFDDQFSVERPDGSNFTLKIRSTKLEDSAMYFCASSEAADRILGGYTFGSGTRLTVV.

This chain uses TRBV4-1 with TRBJ1-5; D gene unclear. V lost 4 bases and J lost 7, with 14 bases in between. Looked up from germline, CDR1 is MGHRA and CDR2 is YSYEKL. There are 14 residues in the CDR3. The DNA for the CDR3 is TGCGCCAGCAGCCCCCTAACCCGCAGGCAGCCCCAGCATTTT. Protein: CASSPLTRRQPQHF.

The rearrangement joins TRBV6-1 to TRBJ2-7; D is undetermined. V gave up 0 bases and J gave up 12 bases, with 12 bases separating them. The CDR3 length is 12 residues. Germline values: CDR1 MNHNS, CDR2 SASEGT. In DNA form, the CDR3 reads TGTGCCAGCAGTGAAGCTAGTCTCCTTTCGTACTTC. This gives the protein CASSEASLLSYF.

The CDR3 DNA reads TGCAGCGTTACCATGTCCACAAATTCACCCCTCCACTTT. It yields the protein CSVTMSTNSPLHF. V gene TRBV29-1 combines with J gene TRBJ1-6; the D is unclear. Germline V gene sequence: CDR1 SQVTM, CDR2 ANQGSEA. The CDR3 loop spans 13 amino acids. Between the trimmed V and J ends, which lost 5 bases and 7 bases, there was a span of 12 bases.

The V call is TRBV6-5, the J call TRBJ1-3, with D possibly being TRBD1 (6 bases). V was trimmed by 8 bases and J by 1 base, leaving 15 bases between them. The germline V gene encodes CDR1 MNHEY and CDR2 SVGAGI. The CDR3 runs 15 residues. The CDR3 nucleotides read TGTGCCAGCCACGGAGGGGGGGCATCTGGAAACACCATATATTTT. It is translated as CASHGGGASGNTIYF.

This chain uses TRBV19 with TRBJ2-3; the D gene is possibly TRBD2 (6 bases). The CDR3 is 13 residues long. Germline V gene data show CDR1 as LNHDA and CDR2 as SQIVND (reference sequence). V lost 5 bases and J lost 3, with 9 bases in between. The chain's CDR3 is CASSVRGTDTQYF. CDR3 nucleotides: TGTGCCAGTAGTGTACGGGGGACAGATACGCAGTATTTT.

This clone was counted a single time. This chain links TRBV5-4 with TRBJ1-4; TRBD1 matches at 7 bases. CDR1 is SGHNT, CDR2 YYREEE, per germline (reference sequence). The trim removed 1 base at V and 8 bases at J, leaving 8 bases unmatched. This CDR3 spans 15 amino acids. CDR3 residues: CASSLPGQLGEKLFF. The CDR3 region has the DNA TGTGCCAGCAGCTTGCCGGGACAGTTGGGGGAAAAACTGTTTTTT. The full variable domain, in which reference TRBV5-4 and TRBJ1-4 provide the parts outside the CDR3, is ETGVTQSPTHLIKTRGQQVTLRCSSQSGHNTVSWYQQALGQGPQFIFQYYREEENGRGNFPPRFSGLQFPNYSSELNVNALELDDSALYLCASSLPGQLGEKLFFGSGTQLSVL.

This chain uses TRBV6-4 with TRBJ1-1; D possibly corresponds to TRBD1 (5 bases). The CDR3 is 14 amino acids. Trimming left V 2 bases short and J 4 bases short, with 11 bases between. CDR1 MRHNA and CDR2 SNTAGT come from the germline V gene. The CDR3 reads CASSDSPGITEAFF. The CDR3 DNA sequence: TGTGCCAGCAGTGACAGTCCAGGGATCACTGAAGCTTTCTTT.

The chain recombines TRBV7-2 with TRBJ1-5, with TRBD1 as a possible D gene (6 bases). CDR1 SGHTA and CDR2 FQGNSA come from the germline V gene. Deletions cut 1 base from V and 2 bases from J, with 12 bases between. This CDR3 contains 16 residues. CDR3 sequence (DNA): TGTGCCAGCAGCTTAGGGGGGCGACGGGGCAATCAGCCCCAGCATTTT. Its protein is CASSLGGRRGNQPQHF.

J is TRBJ1-5 and V is TRBV6-2 or TRBV6-3, with D possibly matching TRBD1 (5 bases). The CDR3 extends over 14 amino acids. V was shortened by 2 bases and J by 1 base, with 6 bases between the two germline ends. Per the germline V gene, CDR1 is MNHEY and CDR2 is SVGEGT. CDR3 DNA sequence: TGTGCCAGCAGTTACGGGGGGAGCAATCAGCCCCAGCATTTT. Translating it yields CASSYGGSNQPQHF.

CDR3 loop: CARGDYRDKNTEAFF. CDR3 sequence (DNA): TGCGCCAGGGGAGATTACCGGGACAAGAACACTGAAGCTTTCTTT. The chain joins TRBV5-1 to TRBJ1-1, with D perhaps matching TRBD1 (6 bases). Deletions cut 8 bases from V and 1 base from J, with 18 bases between. The CDR3 is made up of 15 amino acids. The germline gives CDR1 SGHRS, CDR2 YFSETQ.

The rearrangement links TRBV29-1 to TRBJ1-2; TRBD1 matches at 7 bases. J was trimmed by 4 bases and V by 3 bases; bases with no gene match: 5. This CDR3 has 13 amino acids. Germline CDR1 SQVTM, CDR2 ANQGSEA. CDR3 in DNA: TGCAGCGTTGACCTCACAGGGGCCTATGGCTACACCTTC. As protein: CSVDLTGAYGYTF.

This clone showed up just a few times. V gene TRBV7-2 combines with J gene TRBJ1-1; D perhaps matches TRBD1 (5 bases). Germline assignment: CDR1 SGHTA and CDR2 FQGNSA. The V end was cut by 1 base, the J end by 0 bases, with 21 bases between. The CDR3 spans 19 residues. The CDR3 nucleotides read TGTGCCAGCAGCTTAGGGGCAGTTAGGGCAGGGTTAATGAACACTGAAGCTTTCTTT. It is translated as CASSLGAVRAGLMNTEAFF.

This rearrangement joins TRBV5-6 to TRBJ2-7; 10 nucleotides agree with TRBD2. The CDR3 totals 15 residues. J lost 2 bases, V lost 3 bases, and 5 bases had no gene match. Germline values: CDR1 SGHDT, CDR2 YYEEEE. CDR3 nucleotides: TGTGCCAGCAGCTCCCTAGCGGGGGCACCCTACGAGCAGTACTTC. As protein: CASSSLAGAPYEQYF.

The chain links TRBV5-5 to TRBJ1-1; 9 bases align to TRBD1. V trimming: 4 bases; J trimming: 5 bases; junction bases outside the gene matches: 6. The CDR3 loop spans 14 amino acids. Germline CDR1 SGHKS, CDR2 YYEKEE (reference sequence). The CDR3 DNA reads as TGTGCCAGCAGCGCGGGACAGGGCTTGACTGAAGCTTTCTTT. It is translated as CASSAGQGLTEAFF.

The chain couples TRBV7-2 to TRBJ2-7; 9 bases are shared with TRBD2. The CDR3 has 15 amino acids. J was trimmed by 0 bases and V by 5 bases; bases with no gene match: 5. From germline, CDR1 is SGHTA and CDR2 FQGNSA. The CDR3 here is CASSPNSGGSYEQYF. The CDR3 nucleotides are TGTGCCAGCAGCCCAAATAGCGGGGGCTCCTACGAGCAGTACTTC.

The rearrangement uses TRBV7-2 and TRBJ1-5, with TRBD1 matching 7 bases. Per germline, CDR1 SGHTA and CDR2 FQGNSA. The CDR3 spans 14 residues. V lost 5 bases and J lost 3; bases outside the gene matches: 4. CDR3 bases: TGTGCCAGCAGCCCTGACAGGGTCAATCAGCCCCAGCATTTT. Translation: CASSPDRVNQPQHF. The full variable domain, its missing parts supplied by reference TRBV7-2 and TRBJ1-5, is GAGVSQSPSNKVTEKGKDVELRCDPISGHTALYWYRQSLGQGLEFLIYFQGNSAPDKSGLPSDRFSAERTGGSVSTLTIQRTQQEDSAVYLCASSPDRVNQPQHFGDGTRLSIL.

The rearrangement links TRBV6-5 to TRBJ1-5; 8 bases line up with TRBD1. CDR3 size: 14 residues. V gave up 6 bases and J gave up 6 bases; unmatched junction bases: 7. The germline CDR1 and CDR2 sequences are MNHEY and SVGAGI. The DNA of the CDR3 is TGTGCCAGCAGACAGGACAGGGTCGGTCAGCCCCAGCATTTT. Its translation: CASRQDRVGQPQHF.

The V and J genes are TRBV28 and TRBJ1-4; 8 nucleotides align to TRBD1. The CDR3 sequence is 15 residues long. CDR1 is MDHEN, CDR2 SYDVKM, per germline. The ends lost 5 bases at V and 5 bases at J; junction bases unmatched: 7. CDR3 bases: TGTGCCAGCAGTATGCCCGGGACAGGAAATGAAAAACTGTTTTTT. Translation gives CASSMPGTGNEKLFF. The entire variable domain, with the rest obtained from reference TRBV28 and TRBJ1-4, is as follows: DVKVTQSSRYLVKRTGEKVFLECVQDMDHENMFWYRQDPGLGLRLIYFSYDVKMKEKGDIPEGYSVSREKKERFSLILESASTNQTSMYLCASSMPGTGNEKLFFGSGTQLSVL.

The V call is TRBV5-4, the J call TRBJ1-1; D is ambiguous. The CDR3 sequence is 13 residues long. The V end lost 0 bases, the J end lost 4 bases, and 7 bases lay between the germline ends. CDR1 and CDR2 (germline): SGHNT, YYREEE (reference sequence). In DNA, the CDR3 is TGTGCCAGCAGCTTGGCCGGGGTCACTGAAGCTTTCTTT. Residues: CASSLAGVTEAFF. Complete variable domain (other parts from reference TRBV5-4 and TRBJ1-1): ETGVTQSPTHLIKTRGQQVTLRCSSQSGHNTVSWYQQALGQGPQFIFQYYREEENGRGNFPPRFSGLQFPNYSSELNVNALELDDSALYLCASSLAGVTEAFFGQGTRLTVV.

The rearrangement links TRBV11-2 to TRBJ1-1, with D perhaps matching TRBD1 (5 bases). This CDR3 region has 14 residues. V lost 6 bases to trimming and J lost 0 bases, with 11 bases between them. Germline V lookup: CDR1 SGHAT, CDR2 FQNNGV. The CDR3 sequence is CASRGKGMNTEAFF. The CDR3 DNA follows: TGTGCCAGCAGGGGCAAGGGGATGAACACTGAAGCTTTCTTT.

The chain uses TRBV5-1 and TRBJ2-7; 7 bases fit TRBD2. From germline, CDR1 is SGHRS and CDR2 YFSETQ. The CDR3 sequence is 13 residues long. The V and J ends lost 0 bases and 6 bases, in that order; junction bases with no gene match: 3. The CDR3 nucleotides read TGCGCCAGCAGCTTGGGGCGGGGGAGCGAGCAGTACTTC. Its translation is CASSLGRGSEQYF.